The 29 T cell receptor beta chains in this list originate from one sample, sequenced in a study of T-cell reconstitution after alpha-beta-depleted transplantation in children. Library preparation (for TCRbeta) was performed with unique molecular identifiers. MiXCR, run by TCRdb on the PCR reads, gives a single entry per CDR3 protein. Of 440,000 or so distinct CDR3 sequences in the sample, about 40% were seen once. This specimen was PBMCs, taken before TCRalphabeta/CD19-depleted stem cell transplant. These TCRs come from a girl aged 2-9 years with aplastic anemia, due to receive a stem cell transplant.

This clonotype occurred many times. This chain joins TRBV20-1 and TRBJ2-4, with TRBD2 as a possible D gene (7 bases). The CDR3 is 16 amino acids. The V end was cut by 3 bases, the J end by 7 bases, with 22 bases between. Looked up from germline, CDR1 is DFQATT and CDR2 is SNEGSKA (reference sequence). The CDR3 loop is CSASGGSGAPTNIQYF. DNA for the CDR3: TGCAGTGCTAGCGGGGGCAGCGGGGCGCCGACGAACATTCAGTACTTC.

V is TRBV20-1 and J is TRBJ1-2, with unresolved D. There are 14 residues in the CDR3. The germline gives CDR1 DFQATT, CDR2 SNEGSKA (reference sequence). V lost 0 bases to trimming and J lost 7 bases, with 15 bases between them. CDR3 DNA: TGCAGTGCTAGAGAACTGTCGGGGATCGGTGGCTACACCTTC. This encodes CSARELSGIGGYTF.

The chain links TRBV14 to TRBJ2-7; D remains ambiguous. CDR1 and CDR2 from the germline V gene are SGHDN and FVKESK. With 4 bases removed from V and 0 bases from J, the gap between germline ends came to 13 bases. The CDR3 has 15 amino acids. In DNA form, the CDR3 reads TGTGCCAGCAGCCTCGGCCGGCGCAGCTCCTACGAGCAGTACTTC. Amino acid sequence: CASSLGRRSSYEQYF.

CDR3 in amino acids: CATSPDRANTEAFF. As DNA, the CDR3 is TGTGCCACCAGCCCTGACAGGGCGAACACTGAAGCTTTCTTT. This chain joins TRBV15 and TRBJ1-1; 7 bases map to TRBD1. CDR1 and CDR2 (germline): LNHNV, YYDKDF (reference sequence). J gave up 1 base and V 5 bases, and 4 bases lay outside the gene matches. The CDR3 length is 14 residues.

The CDR3 sequence is CASSYTGTGNTGELFF. For the CDR3, the DNA is TGTGCCAGCAGCTACACCGGTACAGGCAACACCGGGGAGCTGTTTTTT. The chain uses TRBV7-6 and TRBJ2-2, with D possibly TRBD1 on 5 matching bases. The CDR3 runs to 16 residues. Between the trimmed V and J ends, which lost 4 bases and 2 bases, there was a span of 14 bases. The germline gives CDR1 SGHVS, CDR2 FNYEAQ.

The chain has TRBV30 and TRBJ2-1, with 9 nucleotides matching TRBD2. V shed 4 bases and J 7 bases; nucleotides not matched to a gene: 8. In germline, CDR1 is GTSNPN, CDR2 SVGIG (reference sequence). This CDR3 has 14 residues. In nucleotides, the CDR3 is TGTGCCTGGATGAGTGGAAGCGGGGGGAATGAGCAGTTCTTC. This gives the protein CAWMSGSGGNEQFF. The whole variable domain, filled in from reference TRBV30 and TRBJ2-1, reads SQTIHQWPATLVQPVGSPLSLECTVEGTSNPNLYWYRQAAGRGLQLLFYSVGIGQISSEVPQNLSASRPQDRQFILSSKKLLLSDSGFYLCAWMSGSGGNEQFFGPGTRLTVL.

This clonotype was detected a few times. The chain has TRBV7-2 and TRBJ1-5, with 9 positions matching TRBD1. Germline V gene data show CDR1 as SGHTA and CDR2 as FQGNSA. CDR3 length: 14 residues. J gave up 4 bases and V 4 bases, and 2 bases lay outside the gene matches. The CDR3 DNA sequence: TGTGCCAGCAGCTCACAGGGGGCGAATCAGCCCCAGCATTTT. Translating it yields CASSSQGANQPQHF.

This chain joins TRBV19 and TRBJ2-3; 7 bases align to TRBD2. From germline, CDR1 is LNHDA and CDR2 SQIVND (reference sequence). The junction had 13 bases not matched to a gene; V was cut back by 1 base and J by 3 bases. The CDR3 is made up of 18 amino acids. The CDR3 is CASSIAPRAGVLTDTQYF. The CDR3 nucleotides read TGTGCCAGTAGTATAGCTCCCCGTGCGGGGGTATTAACAGATACGCAGTATTTT.

CDR3 DNA: TGCAGTGCTAGTGGTGGCGGTGGGGCCAACGTCCTGACTTTC. Translating it yields CSASGGGGANVLTF. The rearrangement joins TRBV20-1 to TRBJ2-6, with D hard to call. The germline CDR1 and CDR2 sequences are DFQATT and SNEGSKA (reference sequence). The CDR3 covers 14 residues. V was shortened by 3 bases and J by 3 bases, with 9 bases between the two germline ends.

V and J are TRBV1 and TRBJ2-5. TRBV1 has pseudogene status. The CDR3 sequence is 14 residues long. DNA for the CDR3: TGCACCAGCAGCCAAGATCAAACCCAAGAGACCCAGTACTTC. It is translated as CTSSQDQTQETQYF.

This clonotype was counted between two and nine times. The chain is built from TRBV4-1 and TRBJ2-1; D unclear. V dropped 2 bases and J dropped 4 bases, with 6 bases sitting between them. Germline-derived CDR1 and CDR2 are MGHRA and YSYEKL. This CDR3 contains 13 residues. The CDR3 loop is CASSQRHYNEQFF. The CDR3 bases are TGCGCCAGCAGCCAACGTCATTACAATGAGCAGTTCTTC.

This clonotype was seen more than once but under ten times. The chain carries TRBV12-3 or TRBV12-4 and TRBJ2-7; TRBD1 might be the D (6 bases). Trimming stripped 5 bases from V and 2 bases from J, with 13 bases between. The length of the CDR3 is 14 residues. The CDR3 protein is CASSPRTVTYEQYF. The CDR3, as DNA: TGTGCCAGCAGTCCCCGGACAGTTACCTACGAGCAGTACTTC.

The chain couples TRBV12-5 to TRBJ2-5; D uncertain. CDR3 length: 12 residues. CDR1 and CDR2 (germline): LGHNT, FRNRAP. Trimming pared 2 bases from V and 2 bases from J, leaving 3 bases between. The CDR3 DNA follows: TGTGCTAGTGGTTTGTCACAAGAGACCCAGTACTTC. Translation: CASGLSQETQYF.

The chain recombines TRBV20-1 with TRBJ1-1; 8 bases align to TRBD1. Looked up from germline, CDR1 is DFQATT and CDR2 is SNEGSKA (reference sequence). The length of the CDR3 is 16 residues. V was pared by 6 bases and J by 0 bases, with 12 bases of the junction left unmatched. The DNA of the CDR3 is TGCAGTGCCGAAGACCAGACAGGGGCGGTGAACACTGAAGCTTTCTTT. Amino acids: CSAEDQTGAVNTEAFF.

Ten or more counts support this clonotype. V and J are TRBV6-1 and TRBJ2-2, with 10 positions matching TRBD1. V shed 6 bases and J 6 bases; nucleotides not matched to a gene: 10. Germline V gene data show CDR1 as MNHNS and CDR2 as SASEGT. The CDR3 totals 16 residues. The CDR3: CASSGRDRGSAGELFF. DNA for the CDR3: TGTGCCAGCAGCGGCAGGGACAGGGGTAGCGCCGGGGAGCTGTTTTTT.

The chain links TRBV7-2 to TRBJ1-5; D not resolved. This CDR3 has 15 amino acids. The ends were cut back, 1 base at V and 0 bases at J, with 7 bases in the middle. CDR1 and CDR2 (germline): SGHTA, FQGNSA. CDR3 in DNA: TGTGCCAGCAGCTTAGGACACGCTAGCAATCAGCCCCAGCATTTT. Protein product: CASSLGHASNQPQHF.

The chain carries TRBV29-1 and TRBJ2-3, with 10 bases lining up with TRBD2. CDR3 size: 15 residues. The germline V gene encodes CDR1 SQVTM and CDR2 ANQGSEA. The J segment lost 5 bases and the V segment lost 3 bases, leaving 8 bases of the junction unmatched. CDR3 sequence: CSVEEAGGPKDTQYF. CDR3 DNA: TGCAGCGTTGAGGAAGCGGGAGGGCCTAAAGATACGCAGTATTTT.

This clonotype has more than one count but fewer than ten. This chain links TRBV5-4 with TRBJ1-2; D call uncertain. The CDR3 length is 12 residues. Germline assignment: CDR1 SGHNT and CDR2 YYREEE (reference sequence). V lost 4 bases and J 5 bases, leaving 9 bases between the germline ends. Here the CDR3 reads CASSQDMYGYTF. The CDR3 DNA sequence: TGTGCCAGCAGCCAAGACATGTATGGCTACACCTTC.

There are many counts of this clonotype. The genes are TRBV20-1 and TRBJ2-5; perhaps TRBD2 as D (6 bases). The CDR3 extends over 12 amino acids. Germline V CDR1 and CDR2: DFQATT, SNEGSKA (reference sequence). V dropped 8 bases and J dropped 4 bases, with 14 bases sitting between them. CDR3 coding DNA: TGCAGTCCGTGGGCCGGGAGAGAGACCCAGTACTTC. Its translation: CSPWAGRETQYF.

Concerning this clonotype: No conserved phenylalanine or tryptophan is present at the end of the CDR3, so a read error is the likely explanation. This chain connects TRBV6-2 or TRBV6-3 to TRBJ2-7; 8 positions match TRBD2. This CDR3 is built from 12 residues. The junction had 2 bases not matched to a gene; V was cut back by 0 bases and J by 10 bases. Germline V gene sequence: CDR1 MNHEY, CDR2 SVGEGT. CDR3 loop: CASSYSSGTQYL. The CDR3 DNA follows: TGTGCCAGCAGTTACTCTAGCGGGACTCAGTACTTA.

V gene TRBV7-9 combines with J gene TRBJ2-5; tentative D call: TRBD1 (5 bases). The CDR3 has 13 residues. Germline CDR1 and CDR2: SEHNR and FQNEAQ (reference sequence). Trimming stripped 5 bases from V and 3 bases from J, with 10 bases between. The CDR3 DNA reads TGTGCCAGCAGCCACGTAGGGGAAGAGACCCAGTACTTC. Its translation is CASSHVGEETQYF.

This clonotype turned up a few times. The rearrangement joins TRBV24-1 to TRBJ2-2; perhaps D is TRBD1 or TRBD2 (5 bases each). Trimming pared 7 bases from V and 0 bases from J, leaving 11 bases between. CDR1 is KGHDR and CDR2 is SFDVKD in the germline V gene. The CDR3 has 15 residues. CDR3 sequence reads: CATSRDRANTGELFF. CDR3 DNA: TGTGCCACCAGCCGGGACCGTGCGAACACCGGGGAGCTGTTTTTT.

The chain employs TRBV7-6 and TRBJ2-7; 9 nucleotides align to TRBD2. The germline V gene encodes CDR1 SGHVS and CDR2 FNYEAQ. This CDR3 has 16 amino acids. Trimming took 1 base from V and 2 from J; bases not matched to a gene: 6. CDR3 in amino acids: CASSLEISGSPYEQYF. The DNA for the CDR3 is TGTGCCAGCAGCTTAGAGATTAGCGGGAGCCCCTACGAGCAGTACTTC.

The CDR3 DNA is TGCGCCAGCAGCTCTCCGGGACAGGGCGAATTCTTC. Its protein product is CASSSPGQGEFF. The rearrangement joins TRBV5-1 to TRBJ2-1, with 9 bases matching TRBD1. This CDR3 comprises 12 residues. V lost 3 bases and J lost 16; bases outside the gene matches: 8. The germline CDR1 and CDR2 sequences are SGHRS and YFSETQ.

This clonotype was found many times. The J gene is TRBJ2-4, the V gene TRBV7-2; 9 bases map to TRBD2. V gave up 2 bases and J gave up 2 bases; unmatched junction bases: 7. The germline V gene has CDR1 SGHTA and CDR2 FQGNSA. The CDR3 is made up of 17 amino acids. In DNA form, the CDR3 reads TGTGCCAGCAGCTTACAGCCAGCGGGGGGATCCAAAAACATTCAGTACTTC. Translating gives CASSLQPAGGSKNIQYF.

This clonotype appeared a few times. The chain employs TRBV13 and TRBJ2-6; D is perhaps TRBD1 (6 bases). This CDR3 is 15 amino acids long. Per germline, CDR1 PRHDT and CDR2 FYEKMQ (reference sequence). Trimming left V 4 bases short and J 2 bases short, with 9 bases between. The CDR3 coding sequence is TGTGCCAGCAGCTCAGGGGCTCCTGGGGCCAACGTCCTGACTTTC. It is translated as CASSSGAPGANVLTF.

This clonotype was detected many times. This chain joins TRBV5-1 and TRBJ1-1; D is undetermined. The CDR3 has 14 residues. Trimming removed 0 bases at V and 6 bases at J, with 12 bases between. CDR1 is SGHRS and CDR2 is YFSETQ in the germline V gene. The CDR3 nucleotides read TGCGCCAGCAGCTTGGGTGGGATTTCCGCTGAAGCTTTCTTT. Protein sequence: CASSLGGISAEAFF.

This clonotype has ten or more counts. This chain links TRBV20-1 with TRBJ1-1; D might be TRBD1 (5 bases). This CDR3 region has 14 residues. Trimming took 6 bases from V and 4 from J, leaving 18 bases between them. The germline gives CDR1 DFQATT, CDR2 SNEGSKA (reference sequence). The CDR3 nucleotides read TGCAGTGCCGTGAGCCCAGGGTGGAGCACTGAAGCTTTCTTT. Amino acids: CSAVSPGWSTEAFF.

The rearrangement joins TRBV11-2 to TRBJ2-1; D perhaps matches TRBD2 (6 bases). The CDR3 sequence is 15 residues long. The germline V and J ends were trimmed by 4 bases and 3 bases, with 13 bases remaining between them. Germline V CDR1 and CDR2: SGHAT, FQNNGV. Here the CDR3 DNA reads TGTGCCAGCAGCTCCGGGGGAATGCTCTACAATGAGCAGTTCTTC. It yields the protein CASSSGGMLYNEQFF. The full variable domain, its missing parts supplied by reference TRBV11-2 and TRBJ2-1, is EAGVAQSPRYKIIEKRQSVAFWCNPISGHATLYWYQQILGQGPKLLIQFQNNGVVDDSQLPKDRFSAERLKGVDSTLKIQPAKLEDSAVYLCASSSGGMLYNEQFFGPGTRLTVL.